Listed below are T cell receptor beta chains from one sample, sequenced in a study of neoadjuvant anti-PD-1 for oral cavity cancer. The protocol was immunoSEQ multiplex PCR, while the TCRdb copy is restricted to in-frame clones and leaves out a portion. Of about 15,000 clones in the sample, about 34% were seen once. The sequencing used tumor tissue, collected after nivolumab (anti-PD-1) treatment. The receptors originated from a person aged 40-85 years with oral cavity squamous cell carcinoma. Each CDR3 is given with its conserved first and last residue. D genes are given only for firm matches. Not every row has a clone size; where given, it reads once, few, many or a size class.

d_gene,v_gene,abundance,j_gene,CDR3nt,CDR3aa
-,TRBV18,medium-sized,TRBJ1-5,TGTGCCAGCTCACCAACAGGGTCCAGTAATCAGCCCCAGCATTTT,CASSPTGSSNQPQHF
-,TRBV18,-,TRBJ2-2,TGTGCCAGCTCCCCGACAGGCGCGAACACCGGGGAGCTGTTTTTT,CASSPTGANTGELFF
-,TRBV5-5,medium-sized,TRBJ2-3,TGTGCCAGCAGCTCGGGTGGGCCCTCAGATACGCAGTATTTT,CASSSGGPSDTQYF
-,TRBV7-2,medium-sized,TRBJ2-7,TGTGCCAGCAGCCTAGACCGGCAACCATCCTACGAGCAGTACTTC,CASSLDRQPSYEQYF
-,TRBV5-6,-,TRBJ2-5,TGTGCCAGCAGCTTGGCGTCTAGCGCTCAAGAGACCCAGTACTTC,CASSLASSAQETQYF
-,TRBV25-1,-,TRBJ1-2,TGTGCCAGCAGTGAAGAGCACAGCTACTATGGCTACACCTTC,CASSEEHSYYGYTF
TRBD1,TRBV11-2,-,TRBJ1-1,TGTGCCAGCAGCCCCGGACAGGGGAGGGCTGAAGCTTTCTTT,CASSPGQGRAEAFF
TRBD2,TRBV4-3,once,TRBJ2-1,TGCGCCAGCAGCCAAGAATGGCGGGGGGGCAACAATGAGCAGTTCTTC,CASSQEWRGGNNEQFF
TRBD2,TRBV5-1,many,TRBJ2-3,TGCGCCAGCAGCTTGGGGGTAGCGGGGAGGTCAGATACGCAGTATTTT,CASSLGVAGRSDTQYF
TRBD2,TRBV5-4,-,TRBJ2-7,TGTGCCAGCAGCTTGGGGGGGAGGGGTTCCTACGAGCAGTACTTC,CASSLGGRGSYEQYF
-,TRBV5-1,-,TRBJ2-2,TGCGCCAGCGCCACAGGGAACACCGGGGAGCTGTTTTTT,CASATGNTGELFF
-,TRBV15,-,TRBJ1-2,TGTGCCACCAGCAGAGGGGGGAGGCTTATCTATGGCTACACCTTC,CATSRGGRLIYGYTF
-,TRBV6-1,-,TRBJ1-2,TGTGCCACCCAAAGCGGCGTTAACTATGGCTACACCTTC,CATQSGVNYGYTF
-,TRBV29-1,-,TRBJ2-7,TGCAGCGTTGGGGGAATATTGGACGGAGCAGGGTACTCCAGGGACGAGCAGTACTTC,CSVGGILDGAGYSRDEQYF
TRBD1,TRBV6-5,-,TRBJ1-4,TGTGCCAGCAGCCCCAGACAGGGATGGTCAAAACTGTTTTTT,CASSPRQGWSKLFF
-,TRBV11-2,few,TRBJ2-4,TGTGCCAGCAGCTTAGGGCCCTCCCAGGGGACTCAGTACTTC,CASSLGPSQGTQYF
TRBD1,TRBV6-7,-,TRBJ2-7,TGTGCCAGCAACTTTACGGGACAGGGGTACTGCGAGCAGTACTTC,CASNFTGQGYCEQYF
-,TRBV4-3,once,TRBJ2-3,TGCGCCAGCAGCCAAGGGAGAGATACGCAGTATTTT,CASSQGRDTQYF
-,TRBV7-2,few,TRBJ1-6,TGTGCCAGCAGCCTGACCGGCCAGCTTTCACCCCTCCACTTT,CASSLTGQLSPLHF
-,TRBV5-6,-,TRBJ2-1,TGTGCCAGCAGCTTGGGGACAGACAATGAGCAGTTCTTC,CASSLGTDNEQFF
-,TRBV4-3,-,TRBJ1-4,TGCGCCAGCAGCCAAGATAAGGTACAGCAGAATGAAAAACTGTTTTTT,CASSQDKVQQNEKLFF
TRBD2,TRBV19,medium-sized,TRBJ2-3,TGTGCCAGTAGTATGGCGGGGGGGGGCACAGATACGCAGTATTTT,CASSMAGGGTDTQYF
TRBD2,TRBV4-2,-,TRBJ2-1,TGTGCCAGCAGCCCCGGACTAGCTTACAATGAGCAGTTCTTC,CASSPGLAYNEQFF
-,TRBV18,-,TRBJ1-1,TGTGCCAGCTCACCCCTACCGATCGGGCAGGGGATGACTGAAGCTTTCTTT,CASSPLPIGQGMTEAFF
-,TRBV21-1,few,TRBJ2-1,TGTGCCAGCAGCCCCCGCTCCGGGACTCCCTTTTACAATGAGCAGTTCTTC,CASSPRSGTPFYNEQFF
-,TRBV19,-,TRBJ1-2,TGTGCCAGTAGTCCCACTATTGGGGGCGGCTACACCTTC,CASSPTIGGGYTF
-,TRBV6-5,-,TRBJ1-6,TGTGCCAGCCGGGGGGGAAATTCACCCCTCCACTTT,CASRGGNSPLHF
TRBD1,TRBV5-5,few,TRBJ1-1,TGTGCCAGCAGCGTAAACAGGGGGCGGGATGAAGCTTTCTTT,CASSVNRGRDEAFF
-,TRBV20-1,few,TRBJ2-3,TGCAGTGCGATGATAGCAGATACGCAGTATTTT,CSAMIADTQYF
-,TRBV6-6,-,TRBJ1-1,TGTGCCAGCAGTTCGGTCACAGGGTTGAGCGCTGAAGCTTTCTTT,CASSSVTGLSAEAFF
TRBD1,TRBV5-1,-,TRBJ1-3,TGCGCCAGCAGAGAGACAGGGGATGGAAACACCATATATTTT,CASRETGDGNTIYF
-,TRBV29-1,-,TRBJ2-7,TGCAGCGTGGTAGTCGACATGTACGAGCAGTACTTC,CSVVVDMYEQYF
-,TRBV27,medium-sized,TRBJ2-7,TGTGCCAGCATGAAAGGCAGGGCCTACTACGAGCAGTACTTC,CASMKGRAYYEQYF
-,TRBV7-9,-,TRBJ1-2,TGTGCCAGCAGCTTAGTGGTAACAAACTATGGCTACACCTTC,CASSLVVTNYGYTF
-,TRBV7-8,once,TRBJ2-7,TGTGCCAGCAGCTTAGGTAGACGGTTCTCCTACGAGCAGTACTTC,CASSLGRRFSYEQYF
TRBD2,TRBV7-9,many,TRBJ2-1,TGTGCCAGCAGCTTGGTAACTAGCGGAAAGAAACAGTTCTTC,CASSLVTSGKKQFF
TRBD1,TRBV5-1,medium-sized,TRBJ1-2,TGCGCCAGCAGCTTGGGGACAGGGGATTATGGCTACACCTTC,CASSLGTGDYGYTF
-,TRBV19,-,TRBJ2-7,TGTGCCAGTAGTATAGGCCGCAGCTACGAGCAGTACTTC,CASSIGRSYEQYF